This TCR beta chain was sequenced in a study of tumour-infiltrating T cells in Burkitt lymphoma. The protocol was immunoSEQ multiplex PCR, while the TCRdb copy is restricted to in-frame clones and leaves out a portion. The profile covers about 5,400 clones, with approximately 10% appearing a single time and about 2.2% taken by the ten largest. This clone was seen more than once but under ten times. Germline V gives CDR1 SNHLY, CDR2 FYNNEI. The CDR3 spans 15 residues. Trimming pared 6 bases from V and 0 bases from J, leaving 14 bases between. The genes are TRBV2 and TRBJ1-1; TRBD1 is a possible D gene (6 bases). The sample taken for sequencing was tumor tissue. The sequence was obtained from a human donor with diffuse large B-cell lymphoma. CDR3 in DNA: TGTGCCAGCAGCAGCCCGGACAGTTTGAACACTGAAGCTTTCTTT. Translation gives CASSSPDSLNTEAFF.